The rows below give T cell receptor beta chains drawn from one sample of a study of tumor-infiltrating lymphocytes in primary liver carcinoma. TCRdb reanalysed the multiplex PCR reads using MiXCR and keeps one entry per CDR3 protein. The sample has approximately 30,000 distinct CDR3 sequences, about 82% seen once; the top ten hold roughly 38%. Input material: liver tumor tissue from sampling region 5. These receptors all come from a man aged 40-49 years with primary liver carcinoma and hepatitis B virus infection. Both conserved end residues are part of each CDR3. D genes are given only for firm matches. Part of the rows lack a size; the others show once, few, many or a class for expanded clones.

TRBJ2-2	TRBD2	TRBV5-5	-	TGTACCAGCAGCTTGGCTTCTACCAGTAGCGGGAGTTGGACCGGGGAGCTGTTTTTT	CTSSLASTSSGSWTGELFF
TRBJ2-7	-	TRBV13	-	TGTACCAGTAGCTTACAGCTCCGGAACGCCGAGCAGTACTTC	CTSSLQLRNAEQYF
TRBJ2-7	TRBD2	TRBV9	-	TGTGCCAGCAGCGTTGGGGGGGGACTAGCCTCGGACAAGCAGTACTTC	CASSVGGGLASDKQYF
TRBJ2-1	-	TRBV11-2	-	TGTGCCAGCAGCTTAGGGGGAGTTCGCGAATCCTACAATGAGCAGTTCTTC	CASSLGGVRESYNEQFF
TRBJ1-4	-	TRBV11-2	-	TGTGCCTGCGGCAAGACTCCAGGAGGAACAAATGAGAAACTGCTTTTT	CACGKTPGGTNEKLLF
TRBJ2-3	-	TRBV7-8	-	TGTGCCAGCAGCTTAATTCTCGGTGGCACGGATACGCAGTATTTT	CASSLILGGTDTQYF
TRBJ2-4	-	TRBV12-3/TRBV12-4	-	TGTGCCTGCAGTTTATGGGGTTGGGCGGACATAGCCGAAAACATTCAGTACTTC	CACSLWGWADIAENIQYF
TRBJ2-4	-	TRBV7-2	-	TGTGCCAGCAGCTTAGGGGGAGAAGGAAACATTCAGTACTTC	CASSLGGEGNIQYF
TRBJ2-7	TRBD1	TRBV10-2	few	TGCGCCAGCAGAAGGGGACAGGGTATCTCCTACGAGAAGCACTTC	CASRRGQGISYEKHF
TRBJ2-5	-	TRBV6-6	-	TGTGCCAGCAGTTACTCAGCTGGAGTGGAGACCCAGTGCTTC	CASSYSAGVETQCF
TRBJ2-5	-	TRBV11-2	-	TGTGCCAGCAGCCAAATTCCTGGCGAGGGGAAGGAGACACAGTACTTC	CASSQIPGEGKETQYF
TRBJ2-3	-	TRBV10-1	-	TGCGCCAGCAGTGGGCAGGGGGGCAGGGATACGCAGTATTTT	CASSGQGGRDTQYF
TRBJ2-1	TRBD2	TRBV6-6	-	TGTGCAAGCAGTTACTCGACTAGCTGGAGCTCCTACAATGAGCAGTTCTTC	CASSYSTSWSSYNEQFF
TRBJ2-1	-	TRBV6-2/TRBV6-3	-	TGTGCCAGCAGTTACAGGCCTTATAACAGGGAGCAGTTCTTC	CASSYRPYNREQFF
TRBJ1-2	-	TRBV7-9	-	TGTGTCAGTAGCCCCGAGGGCAGGCTGCCCCAGTATGGCTACACCTTC	CVSSPEGRLPQYGYTF
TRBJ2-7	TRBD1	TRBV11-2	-	TGTGCCAGCAGCTTAACCTTCACGGAAGGGGGCGAACAGTACTTC	CASSLTFTEGGEQYF
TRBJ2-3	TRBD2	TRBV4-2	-	TGTACCAGCAGCCAAGTGGCGCTTCTAGCGGGTGCGACAGATGCGCAGTATTTT	CTSSQVALLAGATDAQYF
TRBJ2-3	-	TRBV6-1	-	TGTGCCAGCAGCGCGGAGGGGATTTCAGCTACGGATACGCAGTATTTT	CASSAEGISATDTQYF
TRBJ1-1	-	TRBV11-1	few	TGTGGCAGCAGCCACCAGGTGAACACTGAGGCTTTCTTT	CGSSHQVNTEAFF
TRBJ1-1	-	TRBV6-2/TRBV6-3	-	TGTGTCAGCAGCAACTTTTTATACGCTGAAGCTTTCTTT	CVSSNFLYAEAFF
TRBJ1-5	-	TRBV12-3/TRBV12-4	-	TGTGCCAGCACTTTTGGGCATGGATGCAATCAGCCCCAGCATTTT	CASTFGHGCNQPQHF
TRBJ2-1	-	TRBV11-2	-	TGTGCCAGCAGCTTAAGGTGGGTAGCCTCCTTTGGGTATGAGCAGTTCTTC	CASSLRWVASFGYEQFF
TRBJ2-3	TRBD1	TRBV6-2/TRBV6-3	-	TGTGCCAGCAGTCACGCCTGGACAGGGATTAATACGCAGTATTTT	CASSHAWTGINTQYF
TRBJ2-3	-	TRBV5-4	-	TGTGTCAGCAGCCGGCCAGGGTCAGATACGCGGTATTTT	CVSSRPGSDTRYF
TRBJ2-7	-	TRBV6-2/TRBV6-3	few	TGTGCCAGCAGCTACTCGGCTGTGACGGGAGACTACGAGCAGTACTTC	CASSYSAVTGDYEQYF
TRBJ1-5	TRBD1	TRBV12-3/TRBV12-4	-	TGTACCAGCAGTAGGACAGGGAGCAATCAGTCCCAGCATTTT	CTSSRTGSNQSQHF
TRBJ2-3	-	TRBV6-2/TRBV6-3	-	TGTGGCAGCAGTTACCTTCCTAGTGGGTCTAGCACAGATACGCAGTATTTT	CGSSYLPSGSSTDTQYF
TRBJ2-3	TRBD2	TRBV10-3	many	TGTGCCATCAGTGAGACCCGGACTAGCGGGAGTGGAACAGATACGCAGTATTTT	CAISETRTSGSGTDTQYF
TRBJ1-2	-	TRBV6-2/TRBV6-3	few	-	CASSYRDSYGCTF
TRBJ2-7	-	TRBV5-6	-	TGTGCCAGCAGCCTCAGGGACAACCTATACGAGCAGTACTTC	CASSLRDNLYEQYF
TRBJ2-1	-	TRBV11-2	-	TGTGCCAGCAGCTTAAGTAGTGGGGGGTATAATGAGCAATTCTTC	CASSLSSGGYNEQFF
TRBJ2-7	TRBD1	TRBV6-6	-	TGTGCCAGCAGTGACCACAGGGGGCGGCACGAGCAGCACTTC	CASSDHRGRHEQHF
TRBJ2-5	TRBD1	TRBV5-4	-	TGTACCAGCAGCCTAGACAGGGAAACCCAAGAGACCAAGTACTTC	CTSSLDRETQETKYF
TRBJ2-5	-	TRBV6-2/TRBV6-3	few	TGTGCTAGCAGTTATAGCAGGCTACGGGCCCAGTACTTC	CASSYSRLRAQYF
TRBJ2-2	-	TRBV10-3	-	TGTGCCATCAATGGGATCACGAACACCAGGGAGCTGTTTTTT	CAINGITNTRELFF
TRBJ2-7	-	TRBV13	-	TGTGCCAGCAGCATAGGACTGGATTTAAGAGAGCAGTACTTC	CASSIGLDLREQYF
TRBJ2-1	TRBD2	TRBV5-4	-	TGTGTCAGCAGCTTGGGAGCGGGAAGGTCCTACAATAAGCAGTTCTTC	CVSSLGAGRSYNKQFF
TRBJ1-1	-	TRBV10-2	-	TGCGCCAGCAGTCAAGGACACGAAGCTTTCTTT	CASSQGHEAFF
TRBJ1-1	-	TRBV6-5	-	TGTGCCAGCGGATCCGGGACGCTGAACACTGAAACTTTCTTT	CASGSGTLNTETFF
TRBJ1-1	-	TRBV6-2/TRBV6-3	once	TGTGCCAGCAGCAACTTTTTCTACGCTGAATCTTTCTTT	CASSNFFYAESFF
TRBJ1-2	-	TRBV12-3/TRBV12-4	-	-	CTSSLGTGPYGCTF
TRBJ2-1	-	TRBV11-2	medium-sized	TGTGCCAGCAGCTTAGATTCAACTCCCAGAGAGCAGTTCTTC	CASSLDSTPREQFF
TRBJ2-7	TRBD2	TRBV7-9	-	TGTGCCAGCAGCTGCGGGACTAGAGGGAACCAGCGTCCCTACGAGCAGTACTTC	CASSCGTRGNQRPYEQYF
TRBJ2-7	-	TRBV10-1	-	TGTGCCAGCAGTAAACCGGCAAGACCATACGAGCAGTACTTC	CASSKPARPYEQYF
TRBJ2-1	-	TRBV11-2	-	TGTGCCAGCAGTATTCTAACGGGTGGATACAACGAGCAGTTCTTC	CASSILTGGYNEQFF
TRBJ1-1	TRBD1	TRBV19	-	TGTGCCATTAGTATCCTGGGACAGGGGATGAACACTGAAACTTTCTTT	CAISILGQGMNTETFF
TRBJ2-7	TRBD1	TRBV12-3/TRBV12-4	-	TGTGCCGGCAGTAGGGGGACAGGGGGCTCCTACGAGCAGTCCTTC	CAGSRGTGGSYEQSF
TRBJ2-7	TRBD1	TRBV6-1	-	TGTGCCAGTAATGAAAGGGGGCAGGTGGACGAGCAGTACTTC	CASNERGQVDEQYF
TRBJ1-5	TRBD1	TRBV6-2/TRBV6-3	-	TGTGCAAGCACCCCTTCAGAGGGGGCGTATAGCAATCAGCCCCGGCATTTT	CASTPSEGAYSNQPRHF
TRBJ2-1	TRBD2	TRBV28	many	TGTGCCAGCACCTTTCCGGGACTAGCGTACAATGAGCAGTTCTTC	CASTFPGLAYNEQFF
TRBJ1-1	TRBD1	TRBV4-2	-	TGTGCCAGTAGCCAAGAGTGCGGACAGGGTTCTTGGACTGAAGCTTTCTTT	CASSQECGQGSWTEAFF
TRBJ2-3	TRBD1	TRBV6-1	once	TGCGCCAGCAGTGATGTGACAGGGGTGGCAGATACCCAGTATTTT	CASSDVTGVADTQYF
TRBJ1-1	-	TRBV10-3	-	TGCGCCGGATCTGGGAGACAAAAGGGCGCGACGAACACTGAAGCTTTCTTT	CAGSGRQKGATNTEAFF